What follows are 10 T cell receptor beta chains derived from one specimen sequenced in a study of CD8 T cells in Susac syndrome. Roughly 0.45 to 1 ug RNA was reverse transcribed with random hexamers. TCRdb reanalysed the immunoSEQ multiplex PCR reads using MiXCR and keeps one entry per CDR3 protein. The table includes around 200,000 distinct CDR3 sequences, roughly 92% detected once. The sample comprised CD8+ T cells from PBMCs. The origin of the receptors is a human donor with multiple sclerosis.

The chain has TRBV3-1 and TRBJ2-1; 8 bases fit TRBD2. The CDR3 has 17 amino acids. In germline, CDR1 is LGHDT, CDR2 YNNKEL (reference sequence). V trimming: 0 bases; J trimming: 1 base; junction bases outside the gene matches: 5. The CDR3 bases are TGTGCCAGCAGCCAAGAGGTAGGACTAGCTTCCTACAATGAGCAGTTCTTC. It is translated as CASSQEVGLASYNEQFF.

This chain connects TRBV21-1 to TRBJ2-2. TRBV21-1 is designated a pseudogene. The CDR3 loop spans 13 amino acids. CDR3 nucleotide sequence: TGTGCCAGCAGCAAAGAGGACACCGGGGAGCTGTTTTTT. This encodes CASSKEDTGELFF.

The CDR3 nucleotides are TGTGCCAGCAGCCACTCTACTAGGGATGAGCAGTTCTTC. Translation: CASSHSTRDEQFF. The rearrangement uses TRBV3-1 and TRBJ2-1, with a weak D call TRBD2 (5 bases). Germline V gene sequence: CDR1 LGHDT, CDR2 YNNKEL (reference sequence). This CDR3 has 13 residues. Trimming removed 3 bases from V and 8 bases from J, with 11 bases in between.

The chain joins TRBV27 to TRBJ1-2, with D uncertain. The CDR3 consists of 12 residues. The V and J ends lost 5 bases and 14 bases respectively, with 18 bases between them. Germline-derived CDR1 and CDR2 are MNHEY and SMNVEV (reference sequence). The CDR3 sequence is CASSGIPHGETF. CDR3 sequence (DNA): TGTGCCAGCAGTGGGATCCCTCATGGGGAGACCTTC.

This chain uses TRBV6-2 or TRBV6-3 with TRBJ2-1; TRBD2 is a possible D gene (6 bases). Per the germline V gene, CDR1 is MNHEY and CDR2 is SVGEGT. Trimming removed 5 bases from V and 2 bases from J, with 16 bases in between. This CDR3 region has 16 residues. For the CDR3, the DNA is TGTGCCAGCAGTGACTACACTAGCAAGACCTACAATGAGCAGTTCTTC. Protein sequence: CASSDYTSKTYNEQFF.

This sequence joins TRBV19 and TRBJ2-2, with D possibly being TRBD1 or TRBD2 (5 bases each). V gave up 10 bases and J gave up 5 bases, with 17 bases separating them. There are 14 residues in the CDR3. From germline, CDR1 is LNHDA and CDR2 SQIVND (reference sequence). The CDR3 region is CAIEPSWGTGELFF. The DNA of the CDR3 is TGTGCCATCGAGCCGTCCTGGGGGACCGGGGAGCTGTTTTTT.

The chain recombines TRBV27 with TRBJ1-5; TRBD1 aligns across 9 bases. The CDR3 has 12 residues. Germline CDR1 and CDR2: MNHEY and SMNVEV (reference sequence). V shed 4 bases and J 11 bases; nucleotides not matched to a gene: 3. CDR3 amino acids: CASSSQGAAQHF. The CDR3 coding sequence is TGTGCCAGCAGTTCACAGGGGGCAGCCCAGCATTTT.

The CDR3 nucleotides are TGTGCCAGCAGCCCAAACGGGGGACTAGCGGGGGGATACAATGAGCAGTTCTTC. Translation gives CASSPNGGLAGGYNEQFF. The chain has TRBV7-9 and TRBJ2-1; 15 bases are a match to TRBD2. Germline CDR1 is SEHNR and CDR2 is FQNEAQ (reference sequence). The V gene end was trimmed by 5 bases and the J gene end by 4 bases; junction bases not matched to a gene: 9. The CDR3 spans 18 residues.

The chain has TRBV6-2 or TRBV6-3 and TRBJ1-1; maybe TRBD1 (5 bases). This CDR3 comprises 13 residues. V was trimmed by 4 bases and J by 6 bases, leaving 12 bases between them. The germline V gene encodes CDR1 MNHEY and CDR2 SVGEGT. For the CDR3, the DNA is TGTGCCAGCAGTTCGTTATGGACATCTGAAGCTTTCTTT. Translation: CASSSLWTSEAFF.

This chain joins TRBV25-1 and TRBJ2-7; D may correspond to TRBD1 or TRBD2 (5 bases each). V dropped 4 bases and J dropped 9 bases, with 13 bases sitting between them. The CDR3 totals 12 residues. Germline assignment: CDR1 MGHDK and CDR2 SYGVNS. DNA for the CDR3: TGTGCCAGCAGTGGGGGTGTTGGGGGGCAGTACTTC. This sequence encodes CASSGGVGGQYF.